The 20 T cell receptor beta chains reported below all come from one sample, sequenced in a study of T cell repertoires in cytomegalovirus infection. TCRdb independently ran MiXCR on the reads; one entry per CDR3 protein. The repertoire has 160,000 or so distinct CDR3 sequences, roughly 22% of them found once; the top ten carry around a quarter. These TCRs are of unknown antigen specificity. The sequenced sample was CD8+ T cells from cultured PBMCs, obtained from culture after CMV antigen stimulation. These receptors were taken from a human donor in good health (CMV status not recorded). Some clones in this sample may be carry-over from other donors' samples.

This clonotype turned up a few times. The chain couples TRBV7-6 to TRBJ1-5; D gene uncertain. Germline CDR1 is SGHVS and CDR2 is FNYEAQ. The CDR3 is 13 amino acids. Between the trimmed V and J ends, which lost 4 bases and 7 bases, there was a span of 11 bases. The CDR3 loop is CASSSAYGQPQHF. In nucleotides, the CDR3 is TGTGCCAGCAGCTCGGCATATGGGCAGCCCCAGCATTTT. The variable domain in full, with the rest retrieved from reference TRBV7-6 and TRBJ1-5, is GAGVSQSPRYKVTKRGQDVALRCDPISGHVSLYWYRQALGQGPEFLTYFNYEAQQDKSGLPNDRFSAERPEGSISTLTIQRTEQRDSAMYRCASSSAYGQPQHFGDGTRLSIL.

CDR3 DNA: TGTGCCATCAGTGAGTCGCCAGCGGGGCCATACAATGAGCAGTTCTTC. This codes for CAISESPAGPYNEQFF. The V call is TRBV10-3, the J call TRBJ2-1; 7 positions match TRBD2. CDR1 ENHRY and CDR2 SYGVKD come from the germline V gene. Trimming removed 0 bases from V and 4 bases from J; junction bases left unmatched: 6. The CDR3 length is 16 residues.

V gene TRBV2 combines with J gene TRBJ2-7; possibly TRBD1 for D (6 bases). The CDR3 extends over 15 amino acids. Trimming removed 9 bases from V and 2 bases from J, with 20 bases in between. In germline, CDR1 is SNHLY, CDR2 FYNNEI. The CDR3 is CASKVDPGTTYEQYF. The CDR3 DNA follows: TGTGCCAGTAAAGTTGACCCAGGGACAACCTACGAGCAGTACTTC.

This clonotype was detected only a few times. The chain combines TRBV6-5 with TRBJ2-3; no clear D gene. CDR1 is MNHEY, CDR2 SVGAGI, per germline. V was clipped by 1 base and J by 2 bases, with 7 bases between them. There are 14 residues in the CDR3. Written as DNA, the CDR3 is TGTGCCAGCAGTTACTATCATTCCACAGATACGCAGTATTTT. Amino acids: CASSYYHSTDTQYF.

The CDR3 nucleotides read TGTGCCAGCAGGCAACAGGGGAATACCTACGAGCAGTACTTC. It specifies CASRQQGNTYEQYF. This chain uses TRBV7-2 with TRBJ2-7, with 7 bases matching TRBD1. J lost 2 bases, V lost 6 bases, and 7 bases had no gene match. The CDR3 covers 14 residues. Germline CDR1 and CDR2: SGHTA and FQGNSA.

The V and J genes are TRBV4-3 and TRBJ1-1, with a tentative D call TRBD1 (6 bases). V gave up 1 base and J gave up 2 bases, with 11 bases separating them. Per germline, CDR1 LGHNA and CDR2 YSLEER. The CDR3 extends over 15 amino acids. CDR3 bases: TGCGCCAGCAGCCAAGTGGGGACACTTAACACTGAAGCTTTCTTT. Protein product: CASSQVGTLNTEAFF.

J is TRBJ2-1 and V is TRBV7-8; TRBD2 matches at 15 bases. In germline, CDR1 is SGHVS, CDR2 FQNEAQ. V shed 4 bases and J 6 bases; nucleotides not matched to a gene: 4. The CDR3 runs to 16 residues. The chain's CDR3 is CASSSGGLAGGNEQFF. The CDR3 nucleotides are TGTGCCAGCAGCTCAGGGGGACTAGCGGGGGGCAATGAGCAGTTCTTC.

This clonotype was observed a handful of times. The V gene is TRBV10-3, the J gene TRBJ2-1, with D maybe TRBD1 (5 bases). The germline gives CDR1 ENHRY, CDR2 SYGVKD. The CDR3 runs to 14 residues. The V end lost 3 bases, the J end lost 5 bases, and 11 bases lay between the germline ends. CDR3 sequence: CAISDMGQNNEQFF. CDR3 in DNA: TGTGCCATCAGTGATATGGGGCAGAACAATGAGCAGTTCTTC.

This clonotype was seen at least ten times. The genes are TRBV27 and TRBJ2-7; 9 bases match TRBD1. J gave up 4 bases and V 5 bases, and 3 bases lay outside the gene matches. Germline-derived CDR1 and CDR2 are MNHEY and SMNVEV (reference sequence). This CDR3 has 13 residues. The CDR3 bases are TGTGCCAGCAGTACCGGGACAGGGTACGAGCAGTACTTC. Translated, it gives CASSTGTGYEQYF.

This clonotype was counted only a few times. The chain couples TRBV24-1 to TRBJ2-1, with 12 bases lining up with TRBD2. Germline CDR1 KGHDR, CDR2 SFDVKD. The CDR3 is 18 amino acids. After removal of 5 bases from V and 1 base from J, the junction contained 8 bases not matched to a gene. The CDR3 DNA sequence: TGTGCCACCAGTGGACTGCTAGCGGGGGGGCCGTCCTACAATGAGCAGTTCTTC. Its translation is CATSGLLAGGPSYNEQFF.

The chain combines TRBV7-6 with TRBJ2-7, with no clear D. In germline, CDR1 is SGHVS, CDR2 FNYEAQ. This CDR3 comprises 14 residues. With 3 bases removed from V and 6 bases from J, the gap between germline ends came to 15 bases. CDR3 DNA sequence: TGTGCCAGCAGCTTGACTGGTCCTTCGCGCGAGCAGTACTTC. Protein product: CASSLTGPSREQYF.

The V call is TRBV7-8, the J call TRBJ2-3; D is ambiguous. From germline, CDR1 is SGHVS and CDR2 FQNEAQ. This CDR3 is built from 16 residues. Trimming took 2 bases from V and 2 from J, leaving 14 bases between them. The CDR3 reads CASSLICPYDTDTQYF. Here the CDR3 DNA reads TGTGCCAGCAGCTTAATATGTCCCTACGACACAGATACGCAGTATTTT.

This clonotype was detected only a few times. This chain uses TRBV5-6 with TRBJ2-3, with D tentatively TRBD2 (5 bases). Germline V gives CDR1 SGHDT, CDR2 YYEEEE. Trimming removed 0 bases at V and 0 bases at J, with 23 bases between. The length of the CDR3 is 20 residues. CDR3 residues: CASSLALEAVSPMSTDTQYF. The CDR3 DNA reads as TGTGCCAGCAGCTTGGCCTTGGAGGCAGTAAGCCCCATGAGCACAGATACGCAGTATTTT.

The chain couples TRBV19 to TRBJ2-2, with 7 bases matching TRBD1. Germline CDR1 reads LNHDA; CDR2 reads SQIVND (reference sequence). This CDR3 spans 19 amino acids. Unmatched junction bases numbered 15, after V lost 4 bases and J lost 1 base. The CDR3, as DNA: TGTGCCAGTAGTACCCGACTTCCTGTAACAGGGGAGAACACCGGGGAGCTGTTTTTT. Residues: CASSTRLPVTGENTGELFF.

The J gene is TRBJ2-1, the V gene TRBV9; D could derive from TRBD1 or TRBD2 (6 bases each). CDR3 length: 15 amino acids. Germline V CDR1 and CDR2: SGDLS, YYNGEE. V lost 3 bases, J lost 0 bases, and 10 bases lay in between. CDR3 sequence (DNA): TGTGCCAGCAGCGGCACGGGGGCCTCCTACAATGAGCAGTTCTTC. Translation: CASSGTGASYNEQFF.

The V gene is TRBV7-2, the J gene TRBJ2-5, with 12 bases identical to TRBD2. Germline CDR1 SGHTA, CDR2 FQGNSA. Losses at the gene ends were 2 bases for V and 5 bases for J; bases not matched to a gene: 9. The CDR3 consists of 17 residues. CDR3 residues: CASSLILAGGPGETQYF. The CDR3 nucleotides are TGTGCCAGCAGCTTAATTCTAGCGGGGGGGCCCGGGGAGACCCAGTACTTC.

This clonotype was counted between two and nine times. In nucleotides, the CDR3 is TGTGCCAGCAGCTTGACCGAAGCAGCCTCCTACGAGCAGTACTTC. Protein sequence: CASSLTEAASYEQYF. The genes are TRBV7-9 and TRBJ2-7, with D unresolved. The CDR3 is made up of 15 amino acids. V dropped 3 bases and J dropped 0 bases, with 12 bases sitting between them. Germline CDR1 is SEHNR and CDR2 is FQNEAQ (reference sequence).

The rearrangement joins TRBV19 to TRBJ1-1; 9 nucleotides line up with TRBD1. Germline V gives CDR1 LNHDA, CDR2 SQIVND (reference sequence). V shed 7 bases and J 1 base; nucleotides not matched to a gene: 7. This CDR3 is 15 amino acids long. Here the CDR3 reads CASNPQGATNTEAFF. The CDR3 DNA follows: TGTGCCAGTAACCCACAGGGGGCAACGAACACTGAAGCTTTCTTT.

The V gene is TRBV7-8, the J gene TRBJ2-7; D might be TRBD1 (6 bases). Per the germline V gene, CDR1 is SGHVS and CDR2 is FQNEAQ. CDR3 size: 14 residues. V lost 6 bases to trimming and J lost 6 bases, with 18 bases between them. CDR3 sequence: CASSPQGRKVEQYF. In DNA form, the CDR3 reads TGTGCCAGCAGTCCCCAGGGGCGCAAGGTCGAGCAGTACTTC.

V is TRBV6-2 or TRBV6-3 and J is TRBJ1-2; D not resolved. The CDR3 runs to 13 residues. Trimming removed 4 bases at V and 0 bases at J, with 6 bases between. The V gene's germline CDR1 is MNHEY and CDR2 SVGEGT. CDR3 DNA sequence: TGTGCCAGCAGTTCCGGGACTAACTATGGCTACACCTTC. It yields the protein CASSSGTNYGYTF.